This TCR beta chain stems from a study of blood T cell repertoires in COVID-19 (dated by TCRdb to 2018 to 2021). Broadly, across the study: Samples from collaborators originated in the United States, Italy and Spain and spanned both the acute and convalescent phases of COVID-19. The prospective study material was composed of cDNA or gDNA derived from T cells, B-cell-depleted T cells, or PBMCs. The samples were drawn from the first 160 participants of the ongoing ImmuneRACE study and from more than 1,000 subjects provided by 6 global collaborators. Sample metadata almost always included a de-identified subject ID, COVID-19 status, age in years and sex. The repertoires were released in a freely available public database intended as a resource for research on the immune response to SARS-CoV-2. Deeply sampled blood TCRbeta repertoires from subjects exposed to, actively infected with, or recovered from COVID-19 were included in the dataset. Where HLA class I and class II types were available, the types were taken from metadata supplied by the sample provider, not from assay-based typing. General findings and caveats noted by the study authors: The amount of clinical and demographic metadata varied by source and participant and was provided uncurated.

This clone has a single count. The specificity of this receptor is unknown. No much larger clonotype is one base removed from it; base qualities were not supplied. The CDR3, cysteine through phenylalanine, is 16 amino acids long. Just CDR3 DNA is preserved here, 48 bases in frame from base 1. Per the germline V gene, KGHSH is the CDR1 and LQKENI is the CDR2. V trim: 6 bases; J trim: 2 bases; unmatched bases: 8. Each collaborating institution followed its own protocols to collect whole blood in K2EDTA tubes. For TCRbeta analysis, collaborators shipped samples in one of three forms: frozen whole blood, isolated PBMCs, or DNA extracted from either of those sample types. TCRbeta CDR3 regions were amplified from genomic DNA by means of the immunoSEQ Assay, a bias-controlled multiplex PCR. The authors' analysis ran thus. Nucleated cell counts per sample were estimated from amplification of reference gene primers within the assay. To quantify the absolute abundance of each unique TCRbeta CDR3 rearrangement, sequence reads were collapsed and filtered. For each sample, productive Simpson clonality was calculated as the square root of Simpson's diversity index across productive rearrangements. TCRdb re-hosts the immuneACCESS table, in-frame sequences only. Its copies lack some clones; in the studies checked, an unresolved V gene accounts for under half of them, and the cause for the rest is not known. Clonal size and the V and J genes are those of that table, whereas D and trimming came from the DNA. Present in this sample are 150,000 or so clones, roughly 90% of which were seen just once. Roughly 25% of the sample goes to the ten largest clones.

Recombination joined TRBV18 with TRBJ1-5, and TRBD1 matches 9 of the central bases. This TCR was sampled from a man aged 60 to 69 with acute or convalescent COVID-19. The sequenced sample consisted of peripheral blood. The DNA sequence follows: TGTGCCAGCTCCACCGGGACAGGGATAGGCAATCAGCCCCAGCATTTT. Translated, this gives CASSTGTGIGNQPQHF. The entire variable domain, with the stretches around the CDR3 drawn from the reference TRBV18 and TRBJ1-5 proteins, is NAGVMQNPRHLVRRRGQEARLRCSPMKGHSHVYWYRQLPEEGLKFMVYLQKENIIDESGMPKERFSAEFPKEGPSILRIQQVVRGDSAAYFCASSTGTGIGNQPQHFGDGTRLSIL.